These T cell receptor beta chains were read from a single sample in a study of blood T cells in healthy people across ages. TCRdb fed the 5' RACE reads into MiXCR, producing one record per CDR3 protein. The sample contains 1.5 million to 2 million distinct CDR3 sequences, under 30% of which appear only once. Sequenced input: blood. These TCRs come from a woman aged 25-40 years in good health. CDR3s include the opening cysteine and the closing phenylalanine or tryptophan.

v_call cdr3_aa
TRBV20-1 CSASSGTNNNYGYTF
TRBV6-2/TRBV6-3 CASSWGRTSGGDEQFF
TRBV29-1 CSAWTSDDNEQFF
TRBV10-3 CAITGTSNTEAFF
TRBV5-1 CASTLGGLASNEQFF
TRBV29-1 CSISPGQGSYNEQFF
TRBV4-3 CASSQDSGREYEQFF
TRBV7-2 CASSRGTLGYGYTF
TRBV10-3 CAISMTSDITDTQYF
TRBV12-5 CASDLQSPSSGANVLTF
TRBV7-9 CASSFGQVGRGTNTEAFF
TRBV12-3/TRBV12-4 CASSLALAGAGNEQFF
TRBV28 CASLPDRGLRETQYF
TRBV7-6 CASSPRFVGSDEQFF
TRBV20-1 CSAVPQNNEQFF
TRBV30 CAWSSRVPRGYTF
TRBV6-6 CASSYSAWGSYNSPLHF
TRBV5-5 CASSVSAGESTGELFF
TRBV10-1 CATAEAFF
TRBV5-1 CASSEWDRRNGYTF
TRBV7-2 CASSLALARGYEQYF
TRBV29-1 CSVELGQGFHEQYF
TRBV27 CASSFNAGGPQNEQFF
TRBV28 CASSFTAPARDEQFF
TRBV4-1 CASSPSSLSGGYYEQYF
TRBV7-9 CASSGTTDRGYTEAFF
TRBV6-1 CASNPTGLNTEAFF
TRBV6-5 CASSWGLNSGLGRAVF
TRBV5-1 CASSPNRGQGSPLHF
TRBV7-8 CASSHRTSGSTYEQYF
TRBV12-3/TRBV12-4 CASRLQGALGETQYF
TRBV6-6 CASSWEQGRNQPQHF
TRBV4-2 CASSPEAGGLGKETQYF
TRBV12-3/TRBV12-4 CAVRTGTDYGYTF
TRBV3-1 CASSQDSSGGTQYF
TRBV19 CASSASGFSYNEQFF
TRBV7-2 CASSQERSGGYTF
TRBV20-1 CSVRRGNTGELFF
TRBV7-2 CASSWGTGYEQYF
TRBV6-4 CASKREGASYEQYF
TRBV4-1 CASSLGTYTTNEKLFF
TRBV29-1 CSGATGFSQPQHF
TRBV7-2 CASSLQQDYEQYF
TRBV20-1 CSATRDPSGGLEYQETQYF
TRBV12-5 CASVLNWREYNEQYF
TRBV28 CANSPGQGYSDEQFF
TRBV29-1 CSGDENTEAFF
TRBV7-2 CASSLGWGPYEQYF
TRBV29-1 CSAHLNTEAFF
TRBV20-1 CSAQQGEGNQPQHF
TRBV7-2 CASRPGGQGGNYGYTF
TRBV6-5 CACSYSRGDGTETQYF
TRBV5-1 CASSLLGGLGPSEEQYF
TRBV20-1 CSARRVDLYEQYF
TRBV12-3/TRBV12-4 CASSLFQNTEAFF